This T cell receptor beta chain was retrieved from a study of beta chain features in type 1 diabetes. In the study overall: In age, gender and cell yields, patients were similar to healthy donors. Study conclusions and caveats: Individuals with type 1 diabetes displayed fewer insertions and more deletions at VDJ junctions. Small HLA sub-analyses could not settle whether HLA shapes TCRB rearrangement.

The isolated RNA, all of it, was reverse transcribed, so expressed TCRB transcripts were what got sequenced. Assay: immunoSEQ multiplex PCR; the TCRdb copy retains only in-frame clones and omits some. The data hold 400,000 to 550,000 clones, with 11% observed a single time. Blood was drawn once from each donor into heparinised tubes. The draws averaged about 120 mL. Trimming stripped 6 bases from V and 0 bases from J, with 12 bases between. Germline V gene data show CDR1 as SGHRS and CDR2 as YFSETQ. This CDR3 contains 15 residues. Concerning this clone itself: Its specificity is not known.

The sample was naive CD4+ T cells from blood. This clonotype was sampled from a woman between 18 and 30 years old in good health. The V gene is TRBV5-1, the J gene TRBJ2-2, with D hard to call. The CDR3 nucleotides read TGCGCCAGCAAGGTTACGCAGGCGAACACCGGGGAGCTGTTTTTT. Translated, it gives CASKVTQANTGELFF.